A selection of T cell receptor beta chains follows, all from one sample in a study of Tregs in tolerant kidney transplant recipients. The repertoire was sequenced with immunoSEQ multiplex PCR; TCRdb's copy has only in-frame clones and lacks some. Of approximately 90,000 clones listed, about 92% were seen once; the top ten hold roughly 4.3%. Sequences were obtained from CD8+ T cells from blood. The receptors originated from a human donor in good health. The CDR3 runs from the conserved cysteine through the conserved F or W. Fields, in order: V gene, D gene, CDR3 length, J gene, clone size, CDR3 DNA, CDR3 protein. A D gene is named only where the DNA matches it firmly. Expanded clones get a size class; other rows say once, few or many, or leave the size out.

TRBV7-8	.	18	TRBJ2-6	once	TGTGCCAGCAGCCCCGTGCCTTACCCACAAAGTCGGGCCAACGTCCTGACTTTC	CASSPVPYPQSRANVLTF
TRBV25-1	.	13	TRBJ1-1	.	TGTGCCAGCAGTTTACAGGGGAACACTGAAGCTTTCTTT	CASSLQGNTEAFF
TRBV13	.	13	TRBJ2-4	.	TGTGCCAGCAGCTTCCGGGCGGAAAACATTCAGTACTTC	CASSFRAENIQYF
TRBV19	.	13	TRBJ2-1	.	TGTGCCAGTACGACGGGAGAGGTCGATGAGCAGTTCTTC	CASTTGEVDEQFF
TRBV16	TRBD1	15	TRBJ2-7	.	TGTGCCAGCAGCCATCCGGGACAGGGAAAGAGCGAGCAGTACTTC	CASSHPGQGKSEQYF
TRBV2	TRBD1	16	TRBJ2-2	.	TGTGCCAGCAGCCCGAGCGACAGGGTAAACACCGGGGAGCTGTTTTTT	CASSPSDRVNTGELFF
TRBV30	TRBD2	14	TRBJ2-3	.	TGTGCCTGGAGCCGACTAGCCGGAGGAGATACGCAGTATTTT	CAWSRLAGGDTQYF
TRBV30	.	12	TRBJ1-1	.	TGTGCCTGGGGCCCCCTCGACACTGAAGCTTTCTTT	CAWGPLDTEAFF
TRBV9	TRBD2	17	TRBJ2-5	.	TGTGCCAGCAGCCTCCGAGGGGCGGGGGGGCCCCAAGAGACCCAGTACTTC	CASSLRGAGGPQETQYF
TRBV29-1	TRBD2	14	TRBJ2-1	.	TGCAGCGCCCCCGGGACTAGCTCATACAATGAGCAGTTCTTC	CSAPGTSSYNEQFF
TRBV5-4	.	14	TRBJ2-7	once	TGTGCCAGCAGCTTGAGACCGAACTCCTACGAGCAGTACTTC	CASSLRPNSYEQYF
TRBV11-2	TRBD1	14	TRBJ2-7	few	TGTGCCAGCAGCTTTACCGGGACAGCCTACGAGCAGTACTTC	CASSFTGTAYEQYF
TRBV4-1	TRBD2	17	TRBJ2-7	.	TGCGCCAGCAGCCCCTGGACTAGCGGGAGGGCCTCTGGAGAGCAGTACTTC	CASSPWTSGRASGEQYF